The 29 T cell receptor beta chains given below trace back to one sample, sequenced in a study of CD4 T cells in lung cancer. Measured with immunoSEQ multiplex PCR; TCRdb has only the in-frame clones, and not every one. The data hold about 4,800 clones, with around 70% observed a single time. The sequenced material came from lung tumor tissue. The receptors here all came from a man aged 55 to 70 with non-small cell lung cancer.

The chain recombines TRBV11-2 with TRBJ2-2, with D perhaps TRBD2 (7 bases). CDR3 length equals 16 residues. Between the trimmed V and J ends, which lost 10 bases and 7 bases, there was a span of 25 bases. CDR1 is SGHAT, CDR2 FQNNGV, per germline. The CDR3 coding sequence is TGTGCCACCCCCGGCGGGAACCGGAGGGGGGGCGGGGAGCTGTTTTTT. Translating gives CATPGGNRRGGGELFF.

This chain uses TRBV19 with TRBJ1-2; D is uncertain. V dropped 11 bases and J dropped 7 bases, with 20 bases sitting between them. This CDR3 is 13 amino acids long. Germline CDR1 reads LNHDA; CDR2 reads SQIVND (reference sequence). The CDR3 region is CAVRVGRDFGYTF. DNA of the CDR3: TGTGCCGTTCGGGTAGGGAGGGATTTTGGCTACACCTTC.

The chain is built from TRBV7-3 and TRBJ2-5, with a possible D match to TRBD1 (5 bases). V gave up 1 base and J gave up 6 bases, with 9 bases separating them. The CDR3 has 13 amino acids. From germline, CDR1 is SGHTA and CDR2 FQGTGA. CDR3 in amino acids: CASSLRGQQTQYF. CDR3 in DNA: TGTGCCAGCAGCTTAAGGGGCCAGCAGACCCAGTACTTC.

This clone was counted between two and nine times. The V gene is TRBV7-9, the J gene TRBJ1-2; 7 nucleotides align to TRBD1. The trim removed 7 bases at V and 3 bases at J, leaving 5 bases unmatched. This CDR3 contains 13 residues. Germline V gene sequence: CDR1 SEHNR, CDR2 FQNEAQ (reference sequence). CDR3 sequence: CASISTGYYGYTF. The CDR3 DNA reads TGTGCCAGCATCTCGACAGGGTACTATGGCTACACCTTC. The whole variable domain, remainder taken from reference TRBV7-9 and TRBJ1-2, is DTGVSQNPRHKITKRGQNVTFRCDPISEHNRLYWYRQTLGQGPEFLTYFQNEAQLEKSRLLSDRFSAERPKGSFSTLEIQRTEQGDSAMYLCASISTGYYGYTFGSGTRLTVV.

This sequence joins TRBV6-5 and TRBJ1-2; D may be TRBD1 (5 bases). Trimming took off 2 bases at V and 4 bases at J, with 11 bases between the two ends. The germline V gene has CDR1 MNHEY and CDR2 SVGAGI. The CDR3 is 14 amino acids. The CDR3, as DNA: TGTGCCAGCAGTTACGGGGAGGGGATCTATGGCTACACCTTC. Protein product: CASSYGEGIYGYTF.

The V call is TRBV6-6, the J call TRBJ2-1; TRBD2 matches 13 bases. The CDR3 totals 16 residues. Losses at the gene ends were 4 bases for V and 7 bases for J; bases not matched to a gene: 7. Germline V CDR1 and CDR2: MNHNY, SVGAGI (reference sequence). DNA for the CDR3: TGTGCCAGCAGTTCCACCGGACTAGCGGGAGAAAATGAGCAGTTCTTC. This gives the protein CASSSTGLAGENEQFF.

Turning to this clone: A read error is the likely source, as a far larger clone sits one nucleotide away. Other DNA sequences in this specimen translate into the identical CDR3. The gene calls are TRBV5-2 and TRBJ1-2; the table names TRBD1, a call not compared with the DNA. TRBV5-2 is a pseudogene. The CDR3 contains 16 residues. The CDR3 protein is CASSRKGGQGNYGYTF. The CDR3 nucleotides read TGTGCCAGCAGCCGGAAAGGCGGACAGGGCAACTATGGCTACACCTTC.

This clone occurred a few times. The gene calls are TRBV11-3 and TRBJ2-3; the D is unclear. The V and J ends lost 2 bases and 6 bases respectively, with 12 bases between them. Germline CDR1 SGHNT, CDR2 YENEEA. The CDR3 has 14 amino acids. CDR3 amino acids: CASSLTHSADTQYF. The CDR3 bases are TGTGCCAGCAGCTTAACCCATTCTGCGGATACGCAGTATTTT.

This clone was observed a single time. V gene TRBV19 combines with J gene TRBJ2-5, with D maybe TRBD1 (5 bases). The end of the DNA is better explained by TRBJ2-7, so the J call may be wrong. The V gene's germline CDR1 is LNHDA and CDR2 SQIVND (reference sequence). The CDR3 loop spans 13 amino acids. The CDR3 loop reads CASRSDSTYEQYF. DNA for the CDR3: TGTGCCAGTAGGTCCGACAGTACCTACGAGCAGTACTTC.

The V call is TRBV28, the J call TRBJ2-5; a weak D match, TRBD1 (5 bases). The CDR3 runs 14 residues. Per the germline V gene, CDR1 is MDHEN and CDR2 is SYDVKM. V dropped 5 bases and J dropped 9 bases, with 19 bases sitting between them. CDR3 nucleotide sequence: TGTGCCAGCAGTCCTAGACAGCAAGTTGGGTCCCAGTACTTC. This gives the protein CASSPRQQVGSQYF. The full variable domain, rest sourced from reference TRBV28 and TRBJ2-5, is DVKVTQSSRYLVKRTGEKVFLECVQDMDHENMFWYRQDPGLGLRLIYFSYDVKMKEKGDIPEGYSVSREKKERFSLILESASTNQTSMYLCASSPRQQVGSQYFGPGTRLLVL.

The gene calls are TRBV6-4 and TRBJ2-3, with 8 bases matching TRBD2. The CDR3 has 14 residues. Trimming took 4 bases from V and 0 from J; bases not matched to a gene: 0. Germline CDR1 reads MRHNA; CDR2 reads SNTAGT. CDR3 sequence reads: CASSASGSTDTQYF. The CDR3 nucleotides read TGTGCCAGCAGTGCTAGCGGGAGCACAGATACGCAGTATTTT.

The chain couples TRBV6-5 to TRBJ1-5; D remains ambiguous. The V end was cut by 2 bases, the J end by 3 bases, with 8 bases between. The CDR3 is 14 residues long. Germline-derived CDR1 and CDR2 are MNHEY and SVGAGI. The CDR3: CASSYRGNNQPQHF. The CDR3 nucleotides read TGTGCCAGCAGTTACCGGGGAAACAATCAGCCCCAGCATTTT.

V and J are TRBV4-1 and TRBJ1-5; maybe TRBD1 (6 bases). The CDR3 is 14 residues long. The germline V and J ends were trimmed by 7 bases and 5 bases, with 15 bases remaining between them. CDR1 and CDR2 from the germline V gene are MGHRA and YSYEKL. The chain's CDR3 is CASNGGGPDQPQHF. Written as DNA, the CDR3 is TGCGCCAGCAATGGCGGGGGCCCCGATCAGCCCCAGCATTTT.

The CDR3: CASSHRDRSYGYTF. Here the CDR3 DNA reads TGTGCCAGCAGCCACAGGGACCGATCCTATGGCTACACCTTC. The gene calls are TRBV7-2 and TRBJ1-2, with D perhaps matching TRBD1 (6 bases). The CDR3 has 14 residues. V lost 5 bases and J 4 bases, leaving 14 bases between the germline ends. Germline CDR1 and CDR2: SGHTA and FQGNSA.

This chain joins TRBV6-4 and TRBJ2-2; weak D call: TRBD2 (6 bases). The CDR3 covers 15 residues. The germline V gene has CDR1 MRHNA and CDR2 SNTAGT. The V and J ends lost 5 bases and 4 bases respectively, with 14 bases between them. CDR3 in DNA: TGTGCCAGCAGTCTAGCGAGAGGTGGCACCGGGGAGCTGTTTTTT. As protein: CASSLARGGTGELFF.

The genes are TRBV15 and TRBJ2-2; TRBD2 matches 8 bases. With 5 bases clipped from V and 4 bases from J, the junction kept 9 bases outside the gene matches. The CDR3 extends over 16 amino acids. Per the germline V gene, CDR1 is LNHNV and CDR2 is YYDKDF (reference sequence). The CDR3 loop reads CATSDPGGWFTGELFF. The CDR3 coding sequence is TGTGCCACCAGCGACCCGGGGGGGTGGTTCACCGGGGAGCTGTTTTTT.

The CDR3 loop reads CASSEPSGLAREQFF. The CDR3 DNA is TGTGCCAGCAGTGAACCTTCGGGGCTAGCGCGGGAGCAGTTCTTC. The chain has TRBV6-1 and TRBJ2-1; D possibly corresponds to TRBD2 (6 bases). The V gene's germline CDR1 is MNHNS and CDR2 SASEGT. V lost 2 bases, J lost 10 bases, and 18 bases lay in between. This CDR3 is built from 15 residues.

V is TRBV7-3 and J is TRBJ1-5; 7 nucleotides line up with TRBD1. Germline CDR1 SGHTA, CDR2 FQGTGA. The length of the CDR3 is 15 residues. The V and J ends lost 5 bases and 3 bases, in that order; junction bases with no gene match: 7. As DNA, the CDR3 is TGTGCCAGCAGCCTAGGGACAGTGGTCAATCAGCCCCAGCATTTT. The encoded protein is CASSLGTVVNQPQHF. Full variable domain (outside the CDR3, taken from reference TRBV7-3 and TRBJ1-5): GAGVSQTPSNKVTEKGKYVELRCDPISGHTALYWYRQSLGQGPEFLIYFQGTGAADDSGLPNDRFFAVRPEGSVSTLKIQRTERGDSAVYLCASSLGTVVNQPQHFGDGTRLSIL.

The chain employs TRBV5-1 and TRBJ2-3; the D gene is possibly TRBD2 (5 bases). Per the germline V gene, CDR1 is SGHRS and CDR2 is YFSETQ. The germline V and J ends were trimmed by 1 base and 0 bases, with 15 bases remaining between them. CDR3 length: 17 residues. CDR3 region: CASSLSGLALSTDTQYF. CDR3 DNA: TGCGCCAGCAGCTTGTCGGGGTTGGCCCTGAGCACAGATACGCAGTATTTT.

The rearrangement uses TRBV5-4 and TRBJ2-1; 8 bases map to TRBD2. The CDR3 length is 16 residues. Per the germline V gene, CDR1 is SGHNT and CDR2 is YYREEE (reference sequence). Unmatched junction bases numbered 13, after V lost 2 bases and J lost 9 bases. Here the CDR3 DNA reads TGTGCCAGCAGCTTTGCGATCGGGGGGGGTAGGGGTGAGCAGTTCTTC. Amino acids: CASSFAIGGGRGEQFF.

This clone was counted a single time. The V and J genes are TRBV30 and TRBJ2-1; D possibly corresponds to TRBD1 (5 bases). Trimming shortened V by 0 bases and J by 10 bases, and 16 bases separated the two germline ends. This CDR3 contains 14 residues. Per germline, CDR1 GTSNPN and CDR2 SVGIG (reference sequence). The CDR3 reads CAWSVYRQSSEQFF. The CDR3 DNA follows: TGTGCCTGGAGTGTGTACCGACAGTCTTCGGAGCAGTTCTTC.

J is TRBJ2-1 and V is TRBV5-1; TRBD2 aligns across 11 bases. CDR1 SGHRS and CDR2 YFSETQ come from the germline V gene. This CDR3 has 18 amino acids. With 5 bases clipped from V and 5 bases from J, the junction kept 15 bases outside the gene matches. In DNA, the CDR3 is TGCGCCAGCAGGGGTAGCGGGAGGGCCGTCCCGTTAGACAATGAGCAGTTCTTC. It translates to CASRGSGRAVPLDNEQFF.

In DNA, the CDR3 is TGCGCCAGCAGCTTGGGGGGGACTAGCTACCAAGAGACCCAGTACTTC. This gives the protein CASSLGGTSYQETQYF. The chain is built from TRBV5-1 and TRBJ2-5; the match to TRBD2 covers 9 bases. The CDR3 contains 16 residues. Germline CDR1 and CDR2: SGHRS and YFSETQ. With 0 bases clipped from V and 0 bases from J, the junction kept 3 bases outside the gene matches. The variable domain in full, completed from reference TRBV5-1 and TRBJ2-5, reads KAGVTQTPRYLIKTRGQQVTLSCSPISGHRSVSWYQQTPGQGLQFLFEYFSETQRNKGNFPGRFSGRQFSNSRSEMNVSTLELGDSALYLCASSLGGTSYQETQYFGPGTRLLVL.

The CDR3 region is CASGGLAGGEQYF. CDR3 sequence (DNA): TGCGCCAGCGGGGGACTAGCGGGAGGCGAGCAGTACTTC. V and J are TRBV10-2 and TRBJ2-7; 15 nucleotides match TRBD2. The CDR3 loop spans 13 amino acids. The germline V gene has CDR1 WSHSY and CDR2 SAAADI. The V segment lost 8 bases and the J segment 6 bases; nucleotides outside the gene matches: 2.

The rearrangement joins TRBV2 to TRBJ2-3; 13 bases are shared with TRBD2. With 6 bases clipped from V and 5 bases from J, the junction kept 8 bases outside the gene matches. Germline V gene data show CDR1 as SNHLY and CDR2 as FYNNEI. The CDR3 spans 16 residues. CDR3 nucleotides: TGTGCCAGCAGGGGGACTAGCGGGATAATAGGAGATACGCAGTATTTT. Translation gives CASRGTSGIIGDTQYF.

This clone came up a few times. The chain recombines TRBV9 with TRBJ2-1; 7 bases line up with TRBD1. The CDR3 contains 15 residues. V dropped 2 bases and J dropped 10; count of bases not matched to a gene: 12. Germline V gene sequence: CDR1 SGDLS, CDR2 YYNGEE. This CDR3 reads CASSVAGTARGEQFF. The CDR3 DNA sequence: TGTGCCAGCAGCGTCGCCGGGACAGCGAGGGGGGAGCAGTTCTTC.

The rearrangement uses TRBV5-1 and TRBJ1-1; 9 nucleotides align to TRBD1. This CDR3 is 14 amino acids long. V lost 3 bases and J lost 1; bases outside the gene matches: 1. Germline assignment: CDR1 SGHRS and CDR2 YFSETQ. CDR3 in amino acids: CASSSGQGNTEAFF. The DNA for the CDR3 is TGCGCCAGCAGCTCGGGACAGGGGAACACTGAAGCTTTCTTT.

This clone was seen a few times. The J gene is TRBJ2-5, the V gene TRBV7-6; 13 bases align to TRBD2. V dropped 4 bases and J dropped 4; count of bases not matched to a gene: 3. This CDR3 has 15 residues. Germline assignment: CDR1 SGHVS and CDR2 FNYEAQ. CDR3 loop: CASSYTSGRAETQYF. In DNA, the CDR3 is TGTGCCAGCAGCTATACTAGCGGGAGGGCAGAGACCCAGTACTTC.

The rearrangement joins TRBV5-1 to TRBJ2-3; TRBD1 matches at 11 bases. This CDR3 has 15 residues. Losses at the gene ends were 4 bases for V and 5 bases for J; bases not matched to a gene: 6. Germline assignment: CDR1 SGHRS and CDR2 YFSETQ. In nucleotides, the CDR3 is TGCGCCAGCAGCCAGGACAGGGGGCTAGGAGATACGCAGTATTTT. This translates into CASSQDRGLGDTQYF.